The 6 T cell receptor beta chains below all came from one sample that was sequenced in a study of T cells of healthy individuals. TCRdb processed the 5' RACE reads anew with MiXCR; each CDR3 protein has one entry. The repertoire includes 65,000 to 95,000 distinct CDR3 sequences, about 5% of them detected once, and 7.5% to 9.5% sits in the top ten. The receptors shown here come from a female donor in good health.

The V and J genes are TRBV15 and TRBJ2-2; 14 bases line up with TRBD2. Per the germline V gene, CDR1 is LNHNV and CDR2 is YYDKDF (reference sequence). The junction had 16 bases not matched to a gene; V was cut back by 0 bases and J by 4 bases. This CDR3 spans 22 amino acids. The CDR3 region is CATSRDSFVDRGLAGATGELFF. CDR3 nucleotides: TGTGCCACCAGCAGAGATTCTTTTGTGGACAGGGGACTAGCGGGGGCCACCGGGGAGCTGTTTTTT.

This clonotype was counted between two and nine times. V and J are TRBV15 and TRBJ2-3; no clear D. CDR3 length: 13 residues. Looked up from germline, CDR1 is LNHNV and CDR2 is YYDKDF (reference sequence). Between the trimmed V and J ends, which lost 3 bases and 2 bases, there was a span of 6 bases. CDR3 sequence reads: CATSRTATDTQYF. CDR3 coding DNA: TGTGCCACCAGCAGGACTGCCACAGATACGCAGTATTTT.

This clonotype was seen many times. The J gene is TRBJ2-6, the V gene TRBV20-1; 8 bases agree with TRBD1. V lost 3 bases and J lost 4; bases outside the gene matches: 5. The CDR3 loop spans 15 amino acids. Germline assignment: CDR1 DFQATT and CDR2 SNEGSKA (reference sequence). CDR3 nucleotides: TGCAGTGCTAGTGGGACAGGTCCCGGGGCCAACGTCCTGACTTTC. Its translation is CSASGTGPGANVLTF.

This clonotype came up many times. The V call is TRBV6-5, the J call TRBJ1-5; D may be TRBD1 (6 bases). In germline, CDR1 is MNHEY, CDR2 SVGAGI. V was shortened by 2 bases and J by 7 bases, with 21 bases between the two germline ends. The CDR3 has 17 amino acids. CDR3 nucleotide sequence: TGTGCCAGCAGTTACACCCTGGGGGGGCAGGTTCGACAGCCCCAGCATTTT. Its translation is CASSYTLGGQVRQPQHF.

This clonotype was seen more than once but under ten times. The CDR3 DNA reads as TGTGCCAGCAGCGTACGGGGTCTCAAGGGCGATGAGCAGTTCTTC. Amino acid sequence: CASSVRGLKGDEQFF. The chain couples TRBV9 to TRBJ2-1; perhaps TRBD2 as D (5 bases). The CDR3 spans 15 residues. Germline V CDR1 and CDR2: SGDLS, YYNGEE. V was trimmed by 1 base and J by 8 bases, leaving 16 bases between them. Using reference TRBV9 and TRBJ2-1 for the parts outside the CDR3, the full variable domain is DSGVTQTPKHLITATGQRVTLRCSPRSGDLSVYWYQQSLDQGLQFLIQYYNGEERAKGNILERFSAQQFPDLHSELNLSSLELGDSALYFCASSVRGLKGDEQFFGPGTRLTVL.

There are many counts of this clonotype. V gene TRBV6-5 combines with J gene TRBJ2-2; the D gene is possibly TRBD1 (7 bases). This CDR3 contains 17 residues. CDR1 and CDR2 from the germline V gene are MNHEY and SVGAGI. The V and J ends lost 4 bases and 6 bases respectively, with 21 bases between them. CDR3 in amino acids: CASSLVSRRGLPGELFF. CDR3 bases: TGTGCCAGCAGTTTAGTATCGAGGAGGGGGCTGCCCGGGGAGCTGTTTTTT.